This T cell receptor (beta chain) was sequenced for a study of cytomegalovirus exposure and HLA in healthy donors. V dropped 6 bases and J dropped 0; count of bases not matched to a gene: 4. This CDR3 has 16 residues. Germline lookup yields CDR1 MDHEN and CDR2 SYDVKM. Though nominally healthy at sampling, donors likely had unrecorded immune exposures. As to this clone: What it binds is not known.

Study-level points and caveats: Overall, approximately 150 TCR beta chains were annotated as cytomegalovirus-associated.

Primers included in the PCR were 60 Vbeta and 13 Jbeta primers. Generated by immunoSEQ multiplex PCR, the TCRdb table keeps only in-frame clones and is missing some. The sample lists about 180,000 clones; 82% were seen once. The receptor's source is a man aged 35 to 55 in good health and CMV-seronegative. The J gene is TRBJ2-7, the V gene TRBV28, with 14 positions matching TRBD2. The sequenced sample consisted of PBMCs. In nucleotides, the CDR3 is TGTGCCAGCAGCCTCGGACTAGCGGGAGGCTCCTACGAGCAGTACTTC. It is translated as CASSLGLAGGSYEQYF. The full variable domain, with the rest looked up from reference TRBV28 and TRBJ2-7, is DVKVTQSSRYLVKRTGEKVFLECVQDMDHENMFWYRQDPGLGLRLIYFSYDVKMKEKGDIPEGYSVSREKKERFSLILESASTNQTSMYLCASSLGLAGGSYEQYFGPGTRLTVT.